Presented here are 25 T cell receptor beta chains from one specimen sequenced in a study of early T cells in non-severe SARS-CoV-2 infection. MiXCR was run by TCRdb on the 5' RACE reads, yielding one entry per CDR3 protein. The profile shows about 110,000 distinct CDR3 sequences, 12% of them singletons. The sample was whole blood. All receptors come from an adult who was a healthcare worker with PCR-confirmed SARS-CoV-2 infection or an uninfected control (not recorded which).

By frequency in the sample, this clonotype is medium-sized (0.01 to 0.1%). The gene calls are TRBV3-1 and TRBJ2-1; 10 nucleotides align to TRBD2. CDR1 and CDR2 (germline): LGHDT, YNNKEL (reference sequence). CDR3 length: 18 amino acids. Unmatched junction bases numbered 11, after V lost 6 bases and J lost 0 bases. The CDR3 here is CASSQLAGTPGSYNEQFF. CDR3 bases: TGTGCCAGCAGTCAACTAGCGGGGACTCCCGGCTCCTACAATGAGCAGTTCTTC.

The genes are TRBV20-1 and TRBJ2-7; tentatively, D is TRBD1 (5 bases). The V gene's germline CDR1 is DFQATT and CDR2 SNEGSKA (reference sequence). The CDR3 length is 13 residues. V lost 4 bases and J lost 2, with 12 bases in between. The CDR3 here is CSANYRQTYEQYF. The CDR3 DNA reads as TGCAGTGCTAACTACCGACAGACCTACGAGCAGTACTTC.

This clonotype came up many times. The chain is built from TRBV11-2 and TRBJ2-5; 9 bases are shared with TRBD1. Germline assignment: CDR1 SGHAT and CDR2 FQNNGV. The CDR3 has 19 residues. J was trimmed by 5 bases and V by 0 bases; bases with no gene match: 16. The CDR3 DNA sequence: TGTGCCAGCAGCTTAGATGGAAGGGGACAGGGCGACTTGGGGGAGACCCAGTACTTC. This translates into CASSLDGRGQGDLGETQYF.

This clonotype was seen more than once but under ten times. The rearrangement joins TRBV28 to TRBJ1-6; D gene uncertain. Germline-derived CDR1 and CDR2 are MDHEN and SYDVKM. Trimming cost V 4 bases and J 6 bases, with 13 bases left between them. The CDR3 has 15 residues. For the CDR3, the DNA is TGTGCCAGCAGTTGGGATACGCCGGGTAATTCACCCCTCCACTTT. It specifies CASSWDTPGNSPLHF.

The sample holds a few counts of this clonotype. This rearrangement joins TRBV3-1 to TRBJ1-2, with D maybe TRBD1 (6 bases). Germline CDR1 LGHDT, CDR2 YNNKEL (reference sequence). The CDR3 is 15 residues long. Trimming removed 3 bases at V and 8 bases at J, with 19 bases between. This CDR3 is CASSHGQTLYGGYTF. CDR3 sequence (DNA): TGTGCCAGCAGCCACGGACAGACCCTTTATGGAGGCTACACCTTC.

The CDR3 DNA is TGTGCCAGCAGTGAATGGGAGGGGAGGAACTACGAGCAGTACTTC. This encodes CASSEWEGRNYEQYF. This sequence joins TRBV25-1 and TRBJ2-7; TRBD2 aligns across 7 bases. Germline V gives CDR1 MGHDK, CDR2 SYGVNS. V shed 1 base and J 3 bases; nucleotides not matched to a gene: 6. The CDR3 has 15 amino acids.

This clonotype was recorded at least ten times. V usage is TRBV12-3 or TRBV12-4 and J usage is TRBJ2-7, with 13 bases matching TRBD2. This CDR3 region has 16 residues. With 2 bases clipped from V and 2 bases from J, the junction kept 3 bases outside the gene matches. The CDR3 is CASSLRGTSGTYEQYF. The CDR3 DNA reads TGTGCCAGCAGTTTAAGAGGGACTAGCGGGACCTACGAGCAGTACTTC.

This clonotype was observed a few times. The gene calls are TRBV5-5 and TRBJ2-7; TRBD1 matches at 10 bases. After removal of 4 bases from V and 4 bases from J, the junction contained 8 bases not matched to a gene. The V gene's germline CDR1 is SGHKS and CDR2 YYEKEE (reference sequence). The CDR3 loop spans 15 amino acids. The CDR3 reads CASSPNRDRGYEQYF. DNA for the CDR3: TGTGCCAGCAGCCCTAACCGGGACAGGGGTTACGAGCAGTACTTC.

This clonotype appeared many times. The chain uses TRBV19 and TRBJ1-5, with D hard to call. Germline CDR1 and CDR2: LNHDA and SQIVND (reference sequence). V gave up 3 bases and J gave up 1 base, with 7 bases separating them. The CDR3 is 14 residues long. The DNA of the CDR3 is TGTGCCAGTAGTATCGTGAGGAGCAATCAGCCCCAGCATTTT. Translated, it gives CASSIVRSNQPQHF.

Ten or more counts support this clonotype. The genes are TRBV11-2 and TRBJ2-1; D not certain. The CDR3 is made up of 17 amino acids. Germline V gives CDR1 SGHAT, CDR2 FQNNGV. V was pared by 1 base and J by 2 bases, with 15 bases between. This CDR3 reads CASSLVASPSAYNEQFF. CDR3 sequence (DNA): TGTGCCAGCAGCTTAGTTGCCAGCCCTTCTGCCTACAATGAGCAGTTCTTC. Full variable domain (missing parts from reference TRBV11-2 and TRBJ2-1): EAGVAQSPRYKIIEKRQSVAFWCNPISGHATLYWYQQILGQGPKLLIQFQNNGVVDDSQLPKDRFSAERLKGVDSTLKIQPAKLEDSAVYLCASSLVASPSAYNEQFFGPGTRLTVL.

The CDR3 spells CASSPLRSQDSNQPQHF. CDR3 DNA: TGTGCCAGCTCACCACTTAGGTCCCAAGATAGCAATCAGCCCCAGCATTTT. This chain connects TRBV18 to TRBJ1-5; D remains ambiguous. CDR3 length equals 17 residues. With 1 base removed from V and 0 bases from J, the gap between germline ends came to 13 bases. Per the germline V gene, CDR1 is KGHSH and CDR2 is LQKENI.

The CDR3 region is CSALGTPGPALNTEAFF. The DNA of the CDR3 is TGCAGCGCACTCGGGACGCCCGGCCCCGCACTAAACACTGAAGCTTTCTTT. The chain has TRBV29-1 and TRBJ1-1, with D perhaps matching TRBD1 (5 bases). V was pared by 7 bases and J by 2 bases, with 26 bases between. Per germline, CDR1 SQVTM and CDR2 ANQGSEA. The CDR3 has 17 residues.

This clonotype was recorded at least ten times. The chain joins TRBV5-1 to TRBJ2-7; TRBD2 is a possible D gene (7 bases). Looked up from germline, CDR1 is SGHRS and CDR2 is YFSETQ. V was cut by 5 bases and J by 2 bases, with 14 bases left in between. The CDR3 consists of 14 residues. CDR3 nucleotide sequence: TGCGCCAGCAGTCGGGGAGGGGGGACCTACGAGCAGTACTTC. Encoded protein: CASSRGGGTYEQYF.

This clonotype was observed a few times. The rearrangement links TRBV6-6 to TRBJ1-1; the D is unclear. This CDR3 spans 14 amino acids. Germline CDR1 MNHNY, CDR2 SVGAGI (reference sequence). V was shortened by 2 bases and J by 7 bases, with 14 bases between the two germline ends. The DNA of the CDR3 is TGTGCCAGCAGTTACCATCTGGACGGAATTGAAGCTTTCTTT. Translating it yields CASSYHLDGIEAFF.

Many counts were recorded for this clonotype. CDR3 nucleotides: TGTGCCAGCAGCTTAGCTAGAGGGGATGAGCAGTTCTTC. It specifies CASSLARGDEQFF. This rearrangement joins TRBV7-6 to TRBJ2-1; D is perhaps TRBD1 or TRBD2 (5 bases each). CDR3 length: 13 residues. The germline gives CDR1 SGHVS, CDR2 FNYEAQ. The germline V and J ends were trimmed by 0 bases and 8 bases, with 8 bases remaining between them.

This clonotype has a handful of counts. The CDR3 spells CASSLTGEADEQFF. Here the CDR3 DNA reads TGTGCCAGCAGCTTAACGGGAGAGGCGGATGAGCAGTTCTTC. The gene calls are TRBV7-3 and TRBJ2-1; TRBD2 might be the D (5 bases). The germline V gene has CDR1 SGHTA and CDR2 FQGTGA. The V end lost 0 bases, the J end lost 8 bases, and 11 bases lay between the germline ends. The CDR3 runs 14 residues. Complete variable domain (other parts from reference TRBV7-3 and TRBJ2-1): GAGVSQTPSNKVTEKGKYVELRCDPISGHTALYWYRQSLGQGPEFLIYFQGTGAADDSGLPNDRFFAVRPEGSVSTLKIQRTERGDSAVYLCASSLTGEADEQFFGPGTRLTVL.

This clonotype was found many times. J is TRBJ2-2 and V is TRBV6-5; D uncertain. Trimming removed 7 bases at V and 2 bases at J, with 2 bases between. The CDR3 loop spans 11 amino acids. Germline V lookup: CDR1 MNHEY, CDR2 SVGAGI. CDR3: CASTNTGELFF. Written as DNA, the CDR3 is TGTGCCAGCACCAACACCGGGGAGCTGTTTTTT.

The CDR3 here is CAWFSPGHSNTGELFF. CDR3 DNA sequence: TGTGCCTGGTTTAGCCCGGGACACTCGAACACCGGGGAGCTGTTTTTT. The chain is built from TRBV30 and TRBJ2-2; D possibly corresponds to TRBD1 (6 bases). V was trimmed by 5 bases and J by 0 bases, leaving 16 bases between them. The germline V gene has CDR1 GTSNPN and CDR2 SVGIG (reference sequence). CDR3 length equals 16 residues.

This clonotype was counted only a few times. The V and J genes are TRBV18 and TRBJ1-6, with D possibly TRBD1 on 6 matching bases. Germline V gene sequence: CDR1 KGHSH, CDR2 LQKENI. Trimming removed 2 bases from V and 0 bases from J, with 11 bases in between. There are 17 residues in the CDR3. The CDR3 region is CASSPDRSSSYNSPLHF. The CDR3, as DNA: TGTGCCAGCTCACCAGACAGGTCGAGCTCCTATAATTCACCCCTCCACTTT.

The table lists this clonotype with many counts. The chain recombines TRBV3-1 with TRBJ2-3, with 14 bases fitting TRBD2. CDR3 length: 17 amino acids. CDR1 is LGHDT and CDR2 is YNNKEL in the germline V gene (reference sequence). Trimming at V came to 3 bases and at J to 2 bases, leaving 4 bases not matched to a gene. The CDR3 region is CASSQTSGRAYTDTQYF. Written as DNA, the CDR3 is TGTGCCAGCAGCCAGACTAGCGGGAGGGCGTACACAGATACGCAGTATTTT.

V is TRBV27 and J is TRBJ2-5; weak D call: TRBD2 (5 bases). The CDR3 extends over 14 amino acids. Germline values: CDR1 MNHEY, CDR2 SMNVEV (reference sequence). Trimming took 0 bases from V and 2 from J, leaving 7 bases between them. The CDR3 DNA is TGTGCCAGCAGTTTATCAGCGGCTCAAGAGACCCAGTACTTC. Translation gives CASSLSAAQETQYF.

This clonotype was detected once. The CDR3 DNA is TGCGCCAGCAGCCAAGCCCAACCGGGACAGGGAGTTGAGCAGTACTTC. It codes for CASSQAQPGQGVEQYF. The chain is built from TRBV4-1 and TRBJ2-7, with TRBD1 matching 9 bases. The CDR3 contains 16 residues. J was trimmed by 7 bases and V by 1 base; bases with no gene match: 11. Germline V gene lookup returns CDR1 MGHRA and CDR2 YSYEKL.

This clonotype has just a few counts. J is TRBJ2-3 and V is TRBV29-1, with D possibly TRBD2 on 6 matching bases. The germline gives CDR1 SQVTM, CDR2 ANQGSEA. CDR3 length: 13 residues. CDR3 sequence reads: CRTGDFPVDTQYF. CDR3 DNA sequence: TGCAGGACGGGAGATTTCCCGGTGGATACGCAGTATTTT.

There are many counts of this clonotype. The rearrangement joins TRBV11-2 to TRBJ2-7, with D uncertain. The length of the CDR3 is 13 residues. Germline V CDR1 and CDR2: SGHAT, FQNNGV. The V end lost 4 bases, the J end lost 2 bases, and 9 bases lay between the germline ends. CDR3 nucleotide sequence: TGTGCCAGCAGCTCCGGACCGACCTACGAGCAGTACTTC. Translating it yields CASSSGPTYEQYF.

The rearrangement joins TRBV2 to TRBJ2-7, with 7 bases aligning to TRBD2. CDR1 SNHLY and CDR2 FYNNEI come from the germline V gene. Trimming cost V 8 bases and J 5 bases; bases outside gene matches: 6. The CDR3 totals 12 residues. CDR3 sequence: CASGRGSNEQYF. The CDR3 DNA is TGTGCCAGCGGGAGGGGAAGTAACGAGCAGTACTTC.